This is a list of T cell receptor beta chains from one sample in a study of T cells in Graves' hyperthyroidism and ophthalmopathy. TCRdb called the multiplex PCR reads again in MiXCR, with one record for every CDR3 protein. The sample carries fewer than 650,000 distinct CDR3 sequences, 14% recorded once. Sequencing was carried out using blood. The receptor set was obtained from a woman between 18 and 29 years old with Graves' ophthalmopathy. The CDR3 runs from the conserved cysteine through the conserved F or W. A D gene is named only where the DNA matches it firmly. Size tells how often a clone was seen (once, few, many) or the class of an expanded clone, and some rows leave it out.

abundance: few
d_gene: .
v_gene: TRBV7-9
j_gene: TRBJ1-6
CDR3aa: CASSWQGGYNSPLHF
CDR3nt: TGTGCCAGCAGCTGGCAGGGAGGTTATAATTCACCCCTCCACTTT

abundance: many
d_gene: TRBD1
v_gene: TRBV7-3
j_gene: TRBJ2-5
CDR3aa: CASSVTGTGDLETQYF
CDR3nt: TGTGCCAGCAGCGTCACCGGGACAGGGGATTTAGAGACCCAGTACTTC

abundance: few
d_gene: TRBD2
v_gene: TRBV6-1
j_gene: TRBJ2-5
CDR3aa: CASSEAWTSQETQYF
CDR3nt: TGTGCCAGCAGTGAAGCCTGGACTAGCCAAGAGACCCAGTACTTC

abundance: many
d_gene: TRBD1
v_gene: TRBV6-1
j_gene: TRBJ2-5
CDR3aa: CASSSDRDQETQYF
CDR3nt: TGTGCCAGCAGTTCTGACAGGGACCAAGAGACCCAGTACTTC

abundance: .
d_gene: TRBD1
v_gene: TRBV29-1
j_gene: TRBJ1-1
CDR3aa: CSVLGTGMNTEAFF
CDR3nt: TGCAGCGTTCTAGGGACAGGGATGAACACTGAAGCTTTCTTT

abundance: .
d_gene: TRBD2
v_gene: TRBV19
j_gene: TRBJ2-2
CDR3aa: CASSILAGGPGELFF
CDR3nt: TGTGCCAGTAGTATCCTAGCGGGAGGTCCCGGGGAGCTGTTTTTT

abundance: many
d_gene: TRBD1
v_gene: TRBV27
j_gene: TRBJ1-1
CDR3aa: CASSSGGQNKEAFF
CDR3nt: TGTGCCAGCAGTTCCGGGGGACAGAACAAGGAAGCTTTCTTT

abundance: few
d_gene: .
v_gene: TRBV4-3
j_gene: TRBJ2-3
CDR3aa: CASSQSHGGADTQYF
CDR3nt: TGCGCCAGCAGCCAGTCACATGGGGGTGCAGATACGCAGTATTTT

abundance: few
d_gene: TRBD2
v_gene: TRBV7-3
j_gene: TRBJ2-7
CDR3aa: CASSLNAGEGTYEQYF
CDR3nt: TGTGCCAGCAGCTTAAACGCGGGGGAGGGAACCTACGAGCAGTACTTC

abundance: .
d_gene: .
v_gene: TRBV27
j_gene: TRBJ2-1
CDR3aa: CASSLSSSGCNEQFF
CDR3nt: TGTGCCAGCAGTTTATCGAGTTCAGGGTGCAATGAGCAGTTCTTC

abundance: many
d_gene: TRBD1
v_gene: TRBV6-1
j_gene: TRBJ2-7
CDR3aa: CASSPTSGTGGGYEQYF
CDR3nt: TGTGCCAGCAGCCCTACCTCCGGGACAGGGGGTGGGTACGAGCAGTACTTC

abundance: many
d_gene: .
v_gene: TRBV10-3
j_gene: TRBJ1-1
CDR3aa: CAISESIGPIDMNTEAFF
CDR3nt: TGTGCCATCAGTGAGTCGATAGGTCCTATCGACATGAACACTGAAGCTTTCTTT

abundance: few
d_gene: TRBD2
v_gene: TRBV6-2/TRBV6-3
j_gene: TRBJ2-1
CDR3aa: CASSLGVTSGPYNEQFF
CDR3nt: TGTGCCAGCAGTTTAGGGGTTACTAGCGGGCCGTACAATGAGCAGTTCTTC

abundance: .
d_gene: TRBD2
v_gene: TRBV28
j_gene: TRBJ2-7
CDR3aa: CASSWTSGASEQYF
CDR3nt: TGTGCCAGCAGCTGGACTAGCGGGGCAAGCGAGCAGTACTTC

abundance: many
d_gene: .
v_gene: TRBV7-3
j_gene: TRBJ2-6
CDR3aa: CASSPIGAGANVLTF
CDR3nt: TGTGCCAGCAGCCCAATCGGGGCTGGGGCCAACGTCCTGACTTTC

abundance: few
d_gene: .
v_gene: TRBV3-1
j_gene: TRBJ2-3
CDR3aa: CASSQIRVGTDTQYF
CDR3nt: TGTGCCAGCAGCCAAATTAGAGTCGGCACAGATACGCAGTATTTT